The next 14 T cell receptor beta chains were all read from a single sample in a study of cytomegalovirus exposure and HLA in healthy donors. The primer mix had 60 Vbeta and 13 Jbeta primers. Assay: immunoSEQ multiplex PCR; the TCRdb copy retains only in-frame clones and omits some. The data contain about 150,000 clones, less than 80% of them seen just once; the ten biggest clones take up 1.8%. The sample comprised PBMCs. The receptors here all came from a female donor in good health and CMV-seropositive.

The CDR3 sequence is CASSVDAGVGNTIYF. In nucleotides, the CDR3 is TGTGCCAGCAGCGTAGATGCGGGTGTAGGAAACACCATATATTTT. The chain couples TRBV9 to TRBJ1-3; D remains unclear. The germline V gene encodes CDR1 SGDLS and CDR2 YYNGEE. Trimming removed 0 bases at V and 4 bases at J, with 11 bases between. CDR3 size: 15 residues.

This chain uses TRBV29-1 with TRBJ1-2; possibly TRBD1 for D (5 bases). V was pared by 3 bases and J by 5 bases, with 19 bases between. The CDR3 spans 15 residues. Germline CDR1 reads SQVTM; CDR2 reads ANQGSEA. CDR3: CSVEGPGGGEYGYTF. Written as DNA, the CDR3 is TGCAGCGTTGAGGGACCGGGGGGGGGTGAATATGGCTACACCTTC.

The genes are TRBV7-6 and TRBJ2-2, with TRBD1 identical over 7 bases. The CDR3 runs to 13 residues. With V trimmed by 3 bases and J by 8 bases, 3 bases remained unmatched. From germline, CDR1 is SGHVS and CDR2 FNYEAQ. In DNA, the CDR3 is TGTGCCAGCAGCTTCACAGGGGCGGGGGAGCTGTTTTTT. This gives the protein CASSFTGAGELFF.

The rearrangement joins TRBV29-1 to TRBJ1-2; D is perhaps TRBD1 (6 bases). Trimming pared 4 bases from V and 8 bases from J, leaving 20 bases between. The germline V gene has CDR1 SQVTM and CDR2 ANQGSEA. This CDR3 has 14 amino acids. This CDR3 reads CSVGGGALDWGYTF. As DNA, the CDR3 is TGCAGCGTTGGAGGGGGGGCCCTAGACTGGGGCTACACCTTC. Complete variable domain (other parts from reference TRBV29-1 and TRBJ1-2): SAVISQKPSRDICQRGTSLTIQCQVDSQVTMMFWYRQQPGQSLTLIATANQGSEATYESGFVIDKFPISRPNLTFSTLTVSNMSPEDSSIYLCSVGGGALDWGYTFGSGTRLTVV.

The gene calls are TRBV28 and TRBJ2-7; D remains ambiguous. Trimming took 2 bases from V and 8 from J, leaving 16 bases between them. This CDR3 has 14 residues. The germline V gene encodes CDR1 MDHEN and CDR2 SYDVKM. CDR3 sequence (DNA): TGTGCCAGCAGTTTAATTTACGTTGACAATCAGCAGTACTTC. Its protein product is CASSLIYVDNQQYF.

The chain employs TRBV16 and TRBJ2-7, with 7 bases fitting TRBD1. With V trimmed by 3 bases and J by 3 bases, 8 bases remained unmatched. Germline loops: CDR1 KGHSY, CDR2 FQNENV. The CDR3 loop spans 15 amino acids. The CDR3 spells CASSHERGQSYEQYF. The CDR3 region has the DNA TGTGCCAGCAGCCACGAGAGGGGACAGAGCTACGAGCAGTACTTC. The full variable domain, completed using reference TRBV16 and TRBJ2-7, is GEEVAQTPKHLVRGEGQKAKLYCAPIKGHSYVFWYQQVLKNEFKFLISFQNENVFDETGMPKERFSAKCLPNSPCSLEIQATKLEDSAVYFCASSHERGQSYEQYFGPGTRLTVT.

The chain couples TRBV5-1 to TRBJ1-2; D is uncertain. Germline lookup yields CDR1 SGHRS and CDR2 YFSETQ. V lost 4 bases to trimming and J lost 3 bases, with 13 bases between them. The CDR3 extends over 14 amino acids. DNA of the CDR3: TGCGCCAGCAGCCCTGGGCGGGTAGACTATGGCTACACCTTC. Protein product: CASSPGRVDYGYTF.

The CDR3 loop is CASSLVFDRENTGELFF. The CDR3 region has the DNA TGTGCCAGCAGCTTAGTATTTGACAGGGAGAACACCGGGGAGCTGTTTTTT. The chain links TRBV11-3 to TRBJ2-2, with TRBD1 matching over 7 bases. The CDR3 is made up of 17 amino acids. V shed 1 base and J 1 base; nucleotides not matched to a gene: 6. The germline V gene has CDR1 SGHNT and CDR2 YENEEA.

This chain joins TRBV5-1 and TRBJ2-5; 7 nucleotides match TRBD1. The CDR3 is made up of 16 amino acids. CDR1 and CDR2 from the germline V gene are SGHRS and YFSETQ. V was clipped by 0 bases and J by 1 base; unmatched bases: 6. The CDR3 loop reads CASSLAGTVIQETQYF. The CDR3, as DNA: TGCGCCAGCAGCTTGGCCGGGACAGTAATCCAAGAGACCCAGTACTTC. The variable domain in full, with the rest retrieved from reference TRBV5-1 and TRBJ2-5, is KAGVTQTPRYLIKTRGQQVTLSCSPISGHRSVSWYQQTPGQGLQFLFEYFSETQRNKGNFPGRFSGRQFSNSRSEMNVSTLELGDSALYLCASSLAGTVIQETQYFGPGTRLLVL.

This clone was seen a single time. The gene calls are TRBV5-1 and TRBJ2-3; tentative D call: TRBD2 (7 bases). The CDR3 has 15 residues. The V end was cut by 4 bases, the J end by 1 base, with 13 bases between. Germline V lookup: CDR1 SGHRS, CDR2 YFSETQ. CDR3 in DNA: TGCGCCAGCAGCCTACAGGGAGGGGGCACAGATACGCAGTATTTT. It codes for CASSLQGGGTDTQYF.

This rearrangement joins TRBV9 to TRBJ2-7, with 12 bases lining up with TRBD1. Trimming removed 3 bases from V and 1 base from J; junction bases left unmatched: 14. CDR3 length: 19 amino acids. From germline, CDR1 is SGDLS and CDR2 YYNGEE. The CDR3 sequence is CASSARGDRGLVGSYEQYF. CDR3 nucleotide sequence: TGTGCCAGCAGCGCCAGAGGGGACAGGGGGCTGGTAGGTTCCTACGAGCAGTACTTC. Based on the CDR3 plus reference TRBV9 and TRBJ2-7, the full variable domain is DSGVTQTPKHLITATGQRVTLRCSPRSGDLSVYWYQQSLDQGLQFLIQYYNGEERAKGNILERFSAQQFPDLHSELNLSSLELGDSALYFCASSARGDRGLVGSYEQYFGPGTRLTVT.

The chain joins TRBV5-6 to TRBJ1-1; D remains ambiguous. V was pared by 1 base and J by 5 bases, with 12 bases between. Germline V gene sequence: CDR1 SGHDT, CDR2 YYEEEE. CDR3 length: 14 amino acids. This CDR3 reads CASSLLIPGTEAFF. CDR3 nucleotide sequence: TGTGCCAGCAGCTTGCTAATCCCGGGGACTGAAGCTTTCTTT.

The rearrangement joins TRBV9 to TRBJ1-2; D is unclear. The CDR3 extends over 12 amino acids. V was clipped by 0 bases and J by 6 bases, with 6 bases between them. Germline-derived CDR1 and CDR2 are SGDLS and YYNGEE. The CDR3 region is CASSVDSHGYTF. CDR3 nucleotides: TGTGCCAGCAGCGTAGACAGCCATGGCTACACCTTC.

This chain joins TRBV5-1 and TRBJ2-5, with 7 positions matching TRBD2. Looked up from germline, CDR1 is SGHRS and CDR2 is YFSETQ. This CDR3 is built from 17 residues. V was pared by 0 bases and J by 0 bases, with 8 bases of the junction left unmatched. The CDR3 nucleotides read TGCGCCAGCAGCTTGGTGGCTAGCGGAGCGTACCAAGAGACCCAGTACTTC. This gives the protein CASSLVASGAYQETQYF.